This TCR beta chain was captured in a study of cytomegalovirus exposure and HLA in healthy donors. Study at large: There were about 85 million unique TCRs (from HLA-typed donors) in an early data release. Notes on the study in general: A later analysis linked a missense DCLRE1C variant to TCR beta V- and J-gene trimming. In a later analysis, compared with equally common non-associated chains, HLA-associated beta chains were more expanded.

PCR involved 60 Vbeta and 13 Jbeta primers. Data came from immunoSEQ multiplex PCR; TCRdb stores just in-frame clones and leaves some out. In the table there are about 43,000 clones, under 65% of which are singletons. The donors were healthy bone marrow donors. For this clone: Its antigen remains unidentified.

The CDR3 is made up of 14 amino acids. Germline V gene lookup returns CDR1 SGHVS and CDR2 FNYEAQ. Trimming cost V 5 bases and J 6 bases; bases outside gene matches: 4. Material for sequencing was PBMCs. The chain employs TRBV7-6 and TRBJ1-4; 9 nucleotides match TRBD1. The source of this sequence is a human donor in good health. The CDR3 spells CASSLRDRDEKLFF. CDR3 sequence (DNA): TGTGCCAGCAGCCTCCGGGACAGGGATGAAAAACTGTTTTTT.